This T cell receptor beta chain was sequenced for a study of blood T cell repertoires in COVID-19 (dated by TCRdb to 2020 to 2021). Regarding the complete study: Collaborator samples came from the United States, Italy and Spain and covered acute and convalescent phases of COVID-19. The material from the prospective study consisted of cDNA or gDNA derived from T cells, B-cell-depleted T cells, or PBMCs. Deeply sampled blood TCRbeta repertoires from subjects exposed to, actively infected with, or recovered from COVID-19 were included in the dataset. A freely available public database, intended as a resource for researchers studying the immune response to SARS-CoV-2, is where the repertoires were released. The samples were drawn from the first 160 participants of the ongoing ImmuneRACE study and from 950 to 1,500 subjects provided by 6 global collaborators. Sample metadata almost always included a de-identified subject ID, COVID-19 status, age in years and sex. HLA class I and class II types, where available, came from metadata supplied by the sample provider rather than from assay-based typing.

The immunoSEQ Assay, a bias-controlled multiplex PCR, was used to amplify TCRbeta CDR3 regions from genomic DNA. The study's own analysis went as follows. Nucleated cell counts per sample were estimated from amplification of reference gene primers within the assay. Sequence reads were collapsed and filtered to measure the absolute abundance of every unique TCRbeta CDR3 rearrangement. For each sample, productive Simpson clonality was calculated by taking the square root of Simpson's diversity index across productive rearrangements. TCRdb obtained this table from immuneACCESS and retained in-frame rearrangements with V and J assigned. These tables miss some clones; where compared with another copy, unresolved V genes account for less than half of the shortfall, and the remainder is unexplained. That table supplies the V and J calls and clone size; D and trimming were determined from the DNA. Counted in this sample were 250,000 to 350,000 clones; about 90% of them appeared once. About 1.8% of the sample comes from the top ten.

Beyond this particular receptor, the publication reports: The quantity of clinical and demographic metadata differed by source and by participant and was supplied without curation.

About this clone itself: Its antigen is not yet known. Per-nucleotide qualities are absent, and no much larger clonotype sits a single base away.

Participants in the prospective study were aged roughly 18 to 100 years, lived in 24 United States geographic areas, and enrolled through a virtual design. Cohort assignment in the prospective study relied on participant-reported clinical history from a screening survey and a study questionnaire. Mobile phlebotomists in the prospective study collected whole blood, serum and a nasopharyngeal or oropharyngeal swab from every participant. Participants in the prospective study had the option to provide additional blood draws and questionnaires over an approximately 2-month period. Blood samples from the prospective study were shipped frozen or at room temperature prior to DNA extraction. V is reduced by 0 bases and J by 0 bases, leaving a spacing of 9 bases between them. Based on the germline V gene, the CDR1 and CDR2 sequences are MNHEY and SVGAGI. CDR3 length: 16 amino acids, cysteine to phenylalanine. This entry keeps only the CDR3 DNA: 48 bases, framed from base 1.

This clonotype originated in a woman aged 18 to 35 with acute COVID-19. The chain links TRBV6-5 with TRBJ1-3, with no confidently assigned D gene. The sequenced sample consisted of PBMCs or T cells enriched from blood (not recorded which). The DNA sequence reads TGTGCCAGCAGTTACTCGAGGTCACCCTCTGGAAACACCATATATTTT. It encodes CASSYSRSPSGNTIYF.